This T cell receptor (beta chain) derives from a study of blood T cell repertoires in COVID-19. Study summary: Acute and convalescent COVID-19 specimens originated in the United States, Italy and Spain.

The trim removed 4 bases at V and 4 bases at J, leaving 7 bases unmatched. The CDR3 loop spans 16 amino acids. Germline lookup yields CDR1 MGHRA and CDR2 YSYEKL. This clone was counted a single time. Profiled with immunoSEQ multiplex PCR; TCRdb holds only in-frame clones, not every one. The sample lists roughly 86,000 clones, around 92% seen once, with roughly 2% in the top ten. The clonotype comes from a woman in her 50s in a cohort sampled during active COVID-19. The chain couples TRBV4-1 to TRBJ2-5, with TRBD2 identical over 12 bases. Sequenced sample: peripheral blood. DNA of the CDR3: TGCGCCAGCAGCCGCCGGACTAGCGGGAACCCAGAGACCCAGTACTTC. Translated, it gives CASSRRTSGNPETQYF.